Sequencing of this T cell receptor (beta chain) was carried out in a study of CXCR3-negative and CXCR3-positive naive CD8 T cells. On the study more broadly: The total count of TRB reads reached 120 million to 150 million, and each library contributed about 1.5 +/- 0.3 million. Whole-study results and caveats: CXCR3-positive naive cells had TRB CDR3s that were more hydrophobic than CXCR3-negative naive cells had.

This CDR3 spans 13 amino acids. Germline loops: CDR1 SSHAT, CDR2 FNYEAQ (reference sequence). A word on this clonotype: Antigen unknown.

Within the CD8+ T cell compartment, naive cells were CD45RO-CCR7+CD27+CD95-. TRB cDNA libraries were made by UMI-labeled 5' RACE. One entry per CDR3 protein, without DNA, is what TCRdb gives after re-calling the 5' RACE reads. The sample has about 130,000 distinct CDR3 sequences. Sequencing was carried out using naive CXCR3+ CD8+ T cells from blood. Subset of the sample: CD45RO-CCR7+CD27+CD95- naive CD8+ T cells expressing CXCR3 (TNR3+). The gene calls are TRBV7-7 and TRBJ2-5; absent DNA, TCRdb's TRBD1 call cannot be checked. This receptor was taken from a human donor in good health. Some clones in this sample may be carry-over from other donors' samples. CDR3 protein: CASSIGTGETQYF.